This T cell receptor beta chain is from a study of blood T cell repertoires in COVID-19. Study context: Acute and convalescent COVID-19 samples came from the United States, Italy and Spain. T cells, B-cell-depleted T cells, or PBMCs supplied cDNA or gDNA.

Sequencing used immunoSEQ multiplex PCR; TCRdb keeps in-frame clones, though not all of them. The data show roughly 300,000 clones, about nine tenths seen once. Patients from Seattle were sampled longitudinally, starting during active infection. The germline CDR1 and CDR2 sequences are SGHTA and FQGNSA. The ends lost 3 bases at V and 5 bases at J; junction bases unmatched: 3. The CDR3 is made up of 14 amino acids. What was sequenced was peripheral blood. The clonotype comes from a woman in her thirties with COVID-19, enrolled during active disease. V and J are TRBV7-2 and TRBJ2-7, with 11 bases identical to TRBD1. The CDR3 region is CASSLDRGHNEQYV. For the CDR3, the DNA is TGTGCCAGCAGCTTGGACAGGGGGCACAACGAGCAGTACGTC.